This is a list of T cell receptor beta chains from one sample in a study of blood T cell repertoires in COVID-19. Here immunoSEQ multiplex PCR was the method, and the copy in TCRdb shows in-frame clones only, minus some. The table has over 300,000 clones, over 70% seen once. The sample was peripheral blood. These receptors were collected from a woman between 50 and 59 years old with acute or convalescent COVID-19. Each CDR3 is given with its conserved first and last residue. A D gene is named only where the DNA matches it firmly. Clone size is shown for a subset of rows, as once, few, many or a class of expanded clone.

J gene: TRBJ2-2
clone size: -
D gene: -
V gene: TRBV15
CDR3 DNA: TGTGCCACCAATGAGGGTTCGAACACCGGGGAGCTGTTTTTT
CDR3 protein: CATNEGSNTGELFF

J gene: TRBJ2-7
clone size: -
D gene: TRBD2
V gene: TRBV14
CDR3 DNA: TGTGCCAGCAGCCAAGATCTGGGGAGGGGTTCCAACGAGCAGTACTTC
CDR3 protein: CASSQDLGRGSNEQYF

J gene: TRBJ2-3
clone size: once
D gene: TRBD2
V gene: TRBV6-5
CDR3 DNA: TGTGCCAGCAGTTACTCTTCGCGGGAGGGTGGAGATACGCAGTATTTT
CDR3 protein: CASSYSSREGGDTQYF

J gene: TRBJ1-6
clone size: once
D gene: -
V gene: TRBV9
CDR3 DNA: TGTGCCAGCAGACCGGGGGTCGCGGCTTCACCCCTCCACTTT
CDR3 protein: CASRPGVAASPLHF

J gene: TRBJ1-6
clone size: -
D gene: -
V gene: TRBV7-9
CDR3 DNA: TGTGCCAGCAAAGGGAGCTCCTATAATTCACCCCTCCACTTT
CDR3 protein: CASKGSSYNSPLHF

J gene: TRBJ2-1
clone size: -
D gene: TRBD1
V gene: TRBV19
CDR3 DNA: TGTGCCAGTAGTCCCTTCGGGGCCAACAGGGGCAATGAGCAGTTCTTC
CDR3 protein: CASSPFGANRGNEQFF

J gene: TRBJ2-3
clone size: -
D gene: TRBD2
V gene: TRBV7-7
CDR3 DNA: TGTGCCAGCAGCTCCGGGGGGGCTGCGGCAGATACGCAGTATTTT
CDR3 protein: CASSSGGAAADTQYF

J gene: TRBJ1-3
clone size: -
D gene: -
V gene: TRBV21-1
CDR3 DNA: TGTGCCAGCAGCAAACTTGCACAGAGGGATTCTGGAAACACCATATATTTT
CDR3 protein: CASSKLAQRDSGNTIYF

J gene: TRBJ1-6
clone size: few
D gene: -
V gene: TRBV7-2
CDR3 DNA: TGTGCCAGCAGCCCCCCTAGGAGCGGAGGGATCCACTTT
CDR3 protein: CASSPPRSGGIHF

J gene: TRBJ2-2
clone size: -
D gene: -
V gene: TRBV30
CDR3 DNA: TGTGCCCCAAAAGGGGGGGAGGATACCGGGGAGCTGTTTTTT
CDR3 protein: CAPKGGEDTGELFF

J gene: TRBJ2-3
clone size: -
D gene: -
V gene: TRBV24-1
CDR3 DNA: TGTGCCACCAGTGGGGGGACTCGGGCATCCGATACGCAGTATTTT
CDR3 protein: CATSGGTRASDTQYF

J gene: TRBJ1-1
clone size: -
D gene: -
V gene: TRBV5-1
CDR3 DNA: TGCGCCAGCAGCCCGCTTTCGGGGACTGAAGCTTTCTTT
CDR3 protein: CASSPLSGTEAFF

J gene: TRBJ2-3
clone size: -
D gene: TRBD1
V gene: TRBV6-5
CDR3 DNA: TGTGCCAGCAGTTACACCGGGACAGACACAGATACGCAGTATTTT
CDR3 protein: CASSYTGTDTDTQYF

J gene: TRBJ1-1
clone size: -
D gene: -
V gene: TRBV7-2
CDR3 DNA: TGTGCCAGCAGCTCCACCGGGTCCTTGAACACTGAAGCTTTCTTT
CDR3 protein: CASSSTGSLNTEAFF

J gene: TRBJ1-1
clone size: -
D gene: TRBD1
V gene: TRBV5-1
CDR3 DNA: TGCGCCAGCAGCCCGGGATCCGGGACAGGGGTCCCTGAAGCTTTCTTT
CDR3 protein: CASSPGSGTGVPEAFF

J gene: TRBJ1-6
clone size: -
D gene: -
V gene: TRBV4-1
CDR3 DNA: TGCGCCAGCAGCCAAGGAGAGGGAGTTGCTTCACCCCTCCACTTT
CDR3 protein: CASSQGEGVASPLHF

J gene: TRBJ2-7
clone size: -
D gene: -
V gene: TRBV30
CDR3 DNA: TGTGCCTGCCTGAGGCAGGGGGGCTACGAGCAGTACTTC
CDR3 protein: CACLRQGGYEQYF

J gene: TRBJ2-7
clone size: -
D gene: -
V gene: TRBV7-9
CDR3 DNA: TGTGCCAGCAGCCCCGTATGGGCCCGCGAGCAGTACTTC
CDR3 protein: CASSPVWAREQYF

J gene: TRBJ1-1
clone size: -
D gene: TRBD1
V gene: TRBV9
CDR3 DNA: TGTGCCAGCAGCACCCGGACAGGGGGCGCGGCTGAAGCTTTCTTT
CDR3 protein: CASSTRTGGAAEAFF

J gene: TRBJ2-5
clone size: few
D gene: -
V gene: TRBV10-3
CDR3 DNA: TGTGCCATCAGTGACCAGGACAGACAGACCCAGTACTTC
CDR3 protein: CAISDQDRQTQYF

J gene: TRBJ2-3
clone size: -
D gene: -
V gene: TRBV29-1
CDR3 DNA: TGCAGCGTTGAATCGCAGTTGGATACGCAGTATTTT
CDR3 protein: CSVESQLDTQYF

J gene: TRBJ2-3
clone size: -
D gene: -
V gene: TRBV5-5
CDR3 DNA: TGTGCCAGCAGCACCGACAGTTACACAGATACGCAGTATTTT
CDR3 protein: CASSTDSYTDTQYF

J gene: TRBJ1-1
clone size: -
D gene: -
V gene: TRBV3-1/TRBV3-2
CDR3 DNA: TGTGCCAGCAGCCAACTTGACAGGTTTGGAGCTTTCTTT
CDR3 protein: CASSQLDRFGAFF

J gene: TRBJ1-4
clone size: -
D gene: TRBD1
V gene: TRBV2
CDR3 DNA: TGTGCCAGCCTTATACCGGGACAGGGGAATGAAAAACTGTTTTTT
CDR3 protein: CASLIPGQGNEKLFF

J gene: TRBJ1-1
clone size: -
D gene: TRBD1
V gene: TRBV7-9
CDR3 DNA: TGTGCCAGCAGCTTAGTACAGGGGAGTAGGGCTTTCTTT
CDR3 protein: CASSLVQGSRAFF

J gene: TRBJ1-1
clone size: -
D gene: TRBD1
V gene: TRBV5-5
CDR3 DNA: TGTGCCAGCAGGAGGGGACAGGTGAACACTGAAGCTTTCTTT
CDR3 protein: CASRRGQVNTEAFF

J gene: TRBJ2-4
clone size: -
D gene: TRBD1
V gene: TRBV5-4
CDR3 DNA: TGTGCCAGCAGCTTTCGGGACAGGGTTAGCATTCAGTACTTC
CDR3 protein: CASSFRDRVSIQYF

J gene: TRBJ2-5
clone size: -
D gene: TRBD1
V gene: TRBV5-1
CDR3 DNA: TGCGCCAGCAGCGATCCCGGACAGGGAGGAGAGACCCAGTACTTC
CDR3 protein: CASSDPGQGGETQYF

J gene: TRBJ2-5
clone size: -
D gene: TRBD2
V gene: TRBV7-3
CDR3 DNA: TGTGCCAGCAGCTTATCCGGGCGGGAGGAGGGAGAGACCCAGTACTTC
CDR3 protein: CASSLSGREEGETQYF

J gene: TRBJ1-4
clone size: -
D gene: TRBD1
V gene: TRBV7-2
CDR3 DNA: TGTGCCAGCAGCGCTCTTCCGGGACAGGTGAATGAAAAACTGTTTTTT
CDR3 protein: CASSALPGQVNEKLFF

J gene: TRBJ1-1
clone size: -
D gene: TRBD1
V gene: TRBV12-3/TRBV12-4
CDR3 DNA: TGTGCCAGCAGGACAGGGGGTTACACTGAAGCTTTCTTT
CDR3 protein: CASRTGGYTEAFF

J gene: TRBJ2-7
clone size: -
D gene: TRBD2
V gene: TRBV4-1
CDR3 DNA: TGCGCCAGCAGCCAAGATAAAGCTATGACTGCTAGCGGGAACTACGAGCAGTACTTC
CDR3 protein: CASSQDKAMTASGNYEQYF

J gene: TRBJ1-1
clone size: -
D gene: -
V gene: TRBV27
CDR3 DNA: TGTGCCAGCAGTTTTTCGTCTTTGAACACTGAAGCTTTCTTT
CDR3 protein: CASSFSSLNTEAFF

J gene: TRBJ1-6
clone size: -
D gene: TRBD1
V gene: TRBV28
CDR3 DNA: TGTGCCAGCAGTCTATTACCGGGACAGGGCGATTCACCCCTCCACTTT
CDR3 protein: CASSLLPGQGDSPLHF

J gene: TRBJ1-1
clone size: -
D gene: TRBD1
V gene: TRBV10-1
CDR3 DNA: TGCGCCAGCAGTGAGTCGCAGGGGGTAGAAGCTTTCTTT
CDR3 protein: CASSESQGVEAFF

J gene: TRBJ1-6
clone size: -
D gene: -
V gene: TRBV7-9
CDR3 DNA: TGTGCCAGCAGCTGGGGCCTTAGCTCACCCCTCCACTTT
CDR3 protein: CASSWGLSSPLHF

J gene: TRBJ1-1
clone size: -
D gene: -
V gene: TRBV5-4
CDR3 DNA: TGTGCCAGCAGCCCCAGTCCAGGGGACAACACTGAAGCTTTCTTT
CDR3 protein: CASSPSPGDNTEAFF

J gene: TRBJ1-2
clone size: -
D gene: TRBD1
V gene: TRBV5-1
CDR3 DNA: TGCGCCAGCAGCCCCATCGGGACAGGGACCCCCTACACCTTC
CDR3 protein: CASSPIGTGTPYTF

J gene: TRBJ1-5
clone size: -
D gene: -
V gene: TRBV29-1
CDR3 DNA: TGCAGCGTGACTGGCACCCTGAGGGATCAGCCCCAGCATTTT
CDR3 protein: CSVTGTLRDQPQHF

J gene: TRBJ1-4
clone size: -
D gene: -
V gene: TRBV10-3
CDR3 DNA: TGTGCCATCAGTGAGTCGACTCCGGGAGGGGATGAAAAACTGTTTTTT
CDR3 protein: CAISESTPGGDEKLFF

J gene: TRBJ1-6
clone size: -
D gene: -
V gene: TRBV6-1
CDR3 DNA: TGTGCCAGCAGTGAATTGCTAAGGGGCGAGTCCTATAATTCACCCCTCCACTTT
CDR3 protein: CASSELLRGESYNSPLHF

J gene: TRBJ1-2
clone size: -
D gene: -
V gene: TRBV5-1
CDR3 DNA: TGCGCCAGCAGCTTTACAGGTTATGGCTACACCTTC
CDR3 protein: CASSFTGYGYTF

J gene: TRBJ2-4
clone size: -
D gene: -
V gene: TRBV6-1
CDR3 DNA: TGTGCCAGCAGTGAAGGAAGAGGTTTAGCCAAAAACATTCAGTACTTC
CDR3 protein: CASSEGRGLAKNIQYF

J gene: TRBJ2-1
clone size: -
D gene: TRBD1
V gene: TRBV27
CDR3 DNA: TGTGCCAGCAGTTTACGGGACAGGGAGTACAATGAGCAGTTCTTC
CDR3 protein: CASSLRDREYNEQFF

J gene: TRBJ2-1
clone size: -
D gene: -
V gene: TRBV28
CDR3 DNA: TGTGCCAGCACAGGATGGGTCAGGTTCTTAGGCAATGAGCAGTTCTTC
CDR3 protein: CASTGWVRFLGNEQFF

J gene: TRBJ2-2
clone size: once
D gene: -
V gene: TRBV5-1
CDR3 DNA: TGCGCCAGCAGTTATTACGGCGGGGGCAACACCGGGTTAGAGCTGTTTTTT
CDR3 protein: CASSYYGGGNTGLELFF

J gene: TRBJ2-1
clone size: -
D gene: -
V gene: TRBV3-1/TRBV3-2
CDR3 DNA: TGTGCCAGCAGCCTGCAGGGAGGGGGGGACAATGAGCAGTTCTTC
CDR3 protein: CASSLQGGGDNEQFF

J gene: TRBJ2-2
clone size: -
D gene: -
V gene: TRBV4-3
CDR3 DNA: TGCGCCAGCAGCCCTAGAGGTAGAGACACCGGGGAGCTGTTTTTT
CDR3 protein: CASSPRGRDTGELFF

J gene: TRBJ2-5
clone size: -
D gene: -
V gene: TRBV3-1/TRBV3-2
CDR3 DNA: TGTGCCAGCAGCCAAGAACACAGGGAGGGCCAAGAGACCCAGTACTTC
CDR3 protein: CASSQEHREGQETQYF

J gene: TRBJ1-3
clone size: -
D gene: -
V gene: TRBV19
CDR3 DNA: TGTGCCAGTAGCCGAGACAGCTCTGGAAACACCATATATTTT
CDR3 protein: CASSRDSSGNTIYF

J gene: TRBJ1-2
clone size: -
D gene: TRBD1
V gene: TRBV7-9
CDR3 DNA: TGTGCCAGCAGGGGACAGGGGGCCGGCTATGGCTACACCTTC
CDR3 protein: CASRGQGAGYGYTF

J gene: TRBJ2-7
clone size: -
D gene: TRBD1
V gene: TRBV5-1
CDR3 DNA: TGCGCCAGCAGCGTGACCGGGACAGGGCCCGACGAGCAGTACTTC
CDR3 protein: CASSVTGTGPDEQYF

J gene: TRBJ2-5
clone size: -
D gene: -
V gene: TRBV12-5
CDR3 DNA: TGTGCTAGTGCCCCTTTGAGGGAGACCCAGTACTTC
CDR3 protein: CASAPLRETQYF

J gene: TRBJ2-3
clone size: -
D gene: TRBD2
V gene: TRBV3-1/TRBV3-2
CDR3 DNA: TGTGCCAGCAGCCCTCTCTGGACGGGGGGTACAGATACGCAGTATTTT
CDR3 protein: CASSPLWTGGTDTQYF

J gene: TRBJ1-4
clone size: -
D gene: -
V gene: TRBV14
CDR3 DNA: TGTGCCAGCAGCCAAGAGACCTCGAGCATTACCGGAGGAAAACTGTTTTTT
CDR3 protein: CASSQETSSITGGKLFF

J gene: TRBJ1-1
clone size: -
D gene: TRBD1
V gene: TRBV2
CDR3 DNA: TGTGCCAACCGGGACAGCCGCGGCACTGAAGCTTTCTTT
CDR3 protein: CANRDSRGTEAFF

J gene: TRBJ2-3
clone size: -
D gene: -
V gene: TRBV7-9
CDR3 DNA: TGTGCCAGCAGCTTAGACCAGGGTCAGGGTTCGGATACGCAGTATTTT
CDR3 protein: CASSLDQGQGSDTQYF

J gene: TRBJ1-1
clone size: -
D gene: TRBD1
V gene: TRBV29-1
CDR3 DNA: TGCAGCGTTGACAGGACAGGGCGAATGAACACTGAAGCTTTCTTT
CDR3 protein: CSVDRTGRMNTEAFF

J gene: TRBJ2-5
clone size: -
D gene: -
V gene: TRBV5-5
CDR3 DNA: TGTGCCAGCAGCTCAACTCAAGCCACAGGAGCCCAGTACTTC
CDR3 protein: CASSSTQATGAQYF

J gene: TRBJ1-4
clone size: -
D gene: -
V gene: TRBV3-1/TRBV3-2
CDR3 DNA: TGTGCCAGCAGCCAAGAATCAGAAAAACTGTTTTTT
CDR3 protein: CASSQESEKLFF